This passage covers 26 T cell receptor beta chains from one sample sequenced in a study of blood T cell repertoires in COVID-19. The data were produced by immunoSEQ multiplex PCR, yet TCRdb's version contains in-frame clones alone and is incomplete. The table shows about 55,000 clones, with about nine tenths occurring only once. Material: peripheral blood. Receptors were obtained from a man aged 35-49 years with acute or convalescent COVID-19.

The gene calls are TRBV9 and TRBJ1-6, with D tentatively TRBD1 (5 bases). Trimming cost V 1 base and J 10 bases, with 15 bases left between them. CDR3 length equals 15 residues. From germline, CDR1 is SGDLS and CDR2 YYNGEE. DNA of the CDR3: TGTGCCAGCAGCGTATCTACGGGACTGTTGTCACCCCTCCACTTT. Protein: CASSVSTGLLSPLHF.

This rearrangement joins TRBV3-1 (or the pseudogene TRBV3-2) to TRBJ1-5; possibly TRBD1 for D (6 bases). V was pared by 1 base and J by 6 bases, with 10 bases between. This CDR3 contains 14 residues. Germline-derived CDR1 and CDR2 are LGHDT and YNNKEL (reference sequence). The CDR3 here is CASSQGHRVQPQHF. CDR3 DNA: TGTGCCAGCAGCCAAGGCCACAGGGTTCAGCCCCAGCATTTT.

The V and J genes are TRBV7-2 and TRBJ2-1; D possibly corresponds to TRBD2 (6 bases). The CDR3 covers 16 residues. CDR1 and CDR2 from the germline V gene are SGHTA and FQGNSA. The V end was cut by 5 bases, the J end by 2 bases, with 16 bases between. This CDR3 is CASSPELGGPYNEQFF. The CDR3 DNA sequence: TGTGCCAGCAGCCCGGAGTTGGGGGGACCCTACAATGAGCAGTTCTTC.

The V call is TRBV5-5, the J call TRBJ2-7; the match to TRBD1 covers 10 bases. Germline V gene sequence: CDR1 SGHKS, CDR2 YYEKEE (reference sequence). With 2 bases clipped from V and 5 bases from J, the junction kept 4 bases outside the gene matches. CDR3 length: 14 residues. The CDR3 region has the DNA TGTGCCAGCAGCTTCCGACAGGGGGCGAACGAGCAGTACTTC. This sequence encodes CASSFRQGANEQYF.

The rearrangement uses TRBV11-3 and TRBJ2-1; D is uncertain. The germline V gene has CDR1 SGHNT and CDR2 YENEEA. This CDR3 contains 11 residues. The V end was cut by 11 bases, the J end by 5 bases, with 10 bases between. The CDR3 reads CACRTNNEQFF. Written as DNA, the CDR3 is TGTGCCTGCCGAACAAACAATGAGCAGTTCTTC.

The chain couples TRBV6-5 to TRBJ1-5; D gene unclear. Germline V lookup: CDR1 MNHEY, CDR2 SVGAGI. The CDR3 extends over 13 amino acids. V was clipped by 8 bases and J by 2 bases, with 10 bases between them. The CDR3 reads CASSGEGNQPQHF. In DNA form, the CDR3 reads TGTGCCAGCTCGGGAGAGGGCAATCAGCCCCAGCATTTT.

The DNA of the CDR3 is TGTGCCAGCAGGGGACACTCTCAAGAGACCCAGTACTTC. Its protein product is CASRGHSQETQYF. The chain couples TRBV6-5 to TRBJ2-5, with a tentative D call TRBD1 (6 bases). The CDR3 sequence is 13 residues long. The germline V gene encodes CDR1 MNHEY and CDR2 SVGAGI. V was cut by 6 bases and J by 2 bases, with 10 bases left in between.

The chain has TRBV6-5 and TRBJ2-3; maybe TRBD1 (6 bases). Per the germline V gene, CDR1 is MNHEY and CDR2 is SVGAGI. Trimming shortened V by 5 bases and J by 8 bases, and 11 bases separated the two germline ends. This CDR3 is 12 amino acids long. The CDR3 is CASSHRVGTQYF. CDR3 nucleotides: TGTGCCAGCAGTCACAGGGTCGGTACGCAGTATTTT.

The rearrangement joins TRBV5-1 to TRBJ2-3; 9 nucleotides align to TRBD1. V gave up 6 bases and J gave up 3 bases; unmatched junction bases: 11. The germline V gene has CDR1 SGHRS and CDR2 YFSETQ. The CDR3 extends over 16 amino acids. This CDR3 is CASTPAGTGRTDTQYF. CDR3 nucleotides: TGCGCCAGCACGCCCGCCGGGACAGGGAGGACAGATACGCAGTATTTT.

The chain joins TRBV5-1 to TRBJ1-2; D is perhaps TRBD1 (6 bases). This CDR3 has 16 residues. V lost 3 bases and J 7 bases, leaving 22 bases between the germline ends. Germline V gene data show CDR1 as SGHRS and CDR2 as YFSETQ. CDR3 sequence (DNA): TGCGCCAGCAGCTCGCTTCCAACCACAGGGCCCGGTGGCTACACCTTC. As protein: CASSSLPTTGPGGYTF. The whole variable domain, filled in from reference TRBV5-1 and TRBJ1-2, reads KAGVTQTPRYLIKTRGQQVTLSCSPISGHRSVSWYQQTPGQGLQFLFEYFSETQRNKGNFPGRFSGRQFSNSRSEMNVSTLELGDSALYLCASSSLPTTGPGGYTFGSGTRLTVV.

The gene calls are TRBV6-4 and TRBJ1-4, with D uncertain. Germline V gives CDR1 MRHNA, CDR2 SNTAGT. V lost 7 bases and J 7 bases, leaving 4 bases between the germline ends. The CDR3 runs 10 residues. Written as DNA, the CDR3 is TGTGCCAGCAATAGTGAAAAACTGTTTTTT. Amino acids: CASNSEKLFF.

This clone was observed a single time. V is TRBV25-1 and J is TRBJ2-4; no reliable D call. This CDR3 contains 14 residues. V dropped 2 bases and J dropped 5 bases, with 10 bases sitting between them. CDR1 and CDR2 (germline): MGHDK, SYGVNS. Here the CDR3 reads CASSERSEENIQYF. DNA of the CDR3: TGTGCCAGCAGTGAAAGGTCCGAGGAAAACATTCAGTACTTC. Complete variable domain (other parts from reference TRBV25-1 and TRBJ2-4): EADIYQTPRYLVIGTGKKITLECSQTMGHDKMYWYQQDPGMELHLIHYSYGVNSTEKGDLSSESTVSRIRTEHFPLTLESARPSHTSQYLCASSERSEENIQYFGAGTRLSVL.

The chain's CDR3 is CASSQAGLFHGYTF. The CDR3 bases are TGTGCCAGCAGCCAAGCCGGACTGTTTCATGGCTACACCTTC. The V call is TRBV14, the J call TRBJ1-2; D uncertain. Germline-derived CDR1 and CDR2 are SGHDN and FVKESK. V lost 1 base and J 6 bases, leaving 12 bases between the germline ends. The CDR3 extends over 14 amino acids.

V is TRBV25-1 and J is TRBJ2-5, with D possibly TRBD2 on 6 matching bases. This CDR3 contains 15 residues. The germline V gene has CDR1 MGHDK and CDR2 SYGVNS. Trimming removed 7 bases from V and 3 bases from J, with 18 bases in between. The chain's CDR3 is CASTTRDLPEETQYF. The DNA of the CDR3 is TGTGCCAGCACTACGCGGGACCTCCCGGAAGAGACCCAGTACTTC.

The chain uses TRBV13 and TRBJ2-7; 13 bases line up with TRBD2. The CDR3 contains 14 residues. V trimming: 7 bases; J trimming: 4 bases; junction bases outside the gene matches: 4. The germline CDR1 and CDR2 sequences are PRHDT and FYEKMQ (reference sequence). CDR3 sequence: CASKLAGGYYEQYF. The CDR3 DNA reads TGTGCCAGCAAACTAGCGGGAGGGTATTACGAGCAGTACTTC.

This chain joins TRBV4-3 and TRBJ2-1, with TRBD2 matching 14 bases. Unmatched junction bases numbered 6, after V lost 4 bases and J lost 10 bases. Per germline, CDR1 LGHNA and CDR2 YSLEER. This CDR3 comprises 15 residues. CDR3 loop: CASSPGLAGVGEQFF. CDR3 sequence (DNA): TGCGCCAGCAGCCCGGGACTAGCGGGAGTCGGCGAGCAGTTCTTC.

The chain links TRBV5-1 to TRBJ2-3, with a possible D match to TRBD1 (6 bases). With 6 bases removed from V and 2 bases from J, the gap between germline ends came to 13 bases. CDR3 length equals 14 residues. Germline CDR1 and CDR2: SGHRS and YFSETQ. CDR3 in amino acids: CASTSGHTTDTQYF. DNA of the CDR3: TGCGCCAGCACCTCGGGACACACCACAGATACGCAGTATTTT.

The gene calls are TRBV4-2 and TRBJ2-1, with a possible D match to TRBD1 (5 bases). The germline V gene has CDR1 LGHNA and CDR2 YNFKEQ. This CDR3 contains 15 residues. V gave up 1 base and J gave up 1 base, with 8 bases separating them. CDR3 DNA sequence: TGTGCCAGCAGCCAAGGGGGCCCATCCTACAATGAGCAGTTCTTC. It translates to CASSQGGPSYNEQFF.

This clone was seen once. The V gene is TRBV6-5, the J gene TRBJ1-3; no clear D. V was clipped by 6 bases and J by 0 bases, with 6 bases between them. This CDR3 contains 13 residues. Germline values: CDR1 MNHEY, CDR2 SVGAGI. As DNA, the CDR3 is TGTGCCAGCAGGGCCAGCTCTGGAAACACCATATATTTT. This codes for CASRASSGNTIYF.

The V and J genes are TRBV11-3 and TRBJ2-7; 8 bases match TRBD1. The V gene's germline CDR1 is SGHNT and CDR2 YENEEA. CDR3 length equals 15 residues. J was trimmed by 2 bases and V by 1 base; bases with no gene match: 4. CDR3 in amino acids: CASSLGGQVTYEQYF. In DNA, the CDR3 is TGTGCCAGCAGCTTAGGGGGACAGGTAACCTACGAGCAGTACTTC.

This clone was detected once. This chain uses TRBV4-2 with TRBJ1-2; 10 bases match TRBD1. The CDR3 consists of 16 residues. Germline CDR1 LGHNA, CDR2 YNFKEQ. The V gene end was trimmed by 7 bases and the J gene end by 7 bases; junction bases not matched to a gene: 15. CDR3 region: CASTLRMGQGSSGYTF. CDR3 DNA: TGTGCCAGCACCCTAAGGATGGGACAGGGGTCGTCTGGCTACACCTTC.

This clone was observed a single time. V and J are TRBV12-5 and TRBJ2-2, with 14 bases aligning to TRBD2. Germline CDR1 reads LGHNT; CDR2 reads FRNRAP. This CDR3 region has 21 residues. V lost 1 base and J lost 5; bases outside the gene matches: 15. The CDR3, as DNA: TGTGCTAGTGGTTTGGACGCTTGGAGGACTAGCGGGAGGATTAAGACCGGGGAGCTGTTTTTT. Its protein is CASGLDAWRTSGRIKTGELFF.

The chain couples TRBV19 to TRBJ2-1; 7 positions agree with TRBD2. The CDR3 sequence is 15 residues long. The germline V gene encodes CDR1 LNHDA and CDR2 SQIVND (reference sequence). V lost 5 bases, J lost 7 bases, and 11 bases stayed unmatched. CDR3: CASSFQAGWGNEQFF. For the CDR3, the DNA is TGTGCCAGTAGTTTTCAAGCGGGGTGGGGGAATGAGCAGTTCTTC.

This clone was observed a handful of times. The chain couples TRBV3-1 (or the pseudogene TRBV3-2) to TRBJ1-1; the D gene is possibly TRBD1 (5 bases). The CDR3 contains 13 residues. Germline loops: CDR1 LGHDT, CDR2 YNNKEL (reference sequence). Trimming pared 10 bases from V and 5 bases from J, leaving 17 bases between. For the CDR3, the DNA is TGTGCCACCGACGACAGAGGTCGGACTGAAGCTTTCTTT. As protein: CATDDRGRTEAFF.

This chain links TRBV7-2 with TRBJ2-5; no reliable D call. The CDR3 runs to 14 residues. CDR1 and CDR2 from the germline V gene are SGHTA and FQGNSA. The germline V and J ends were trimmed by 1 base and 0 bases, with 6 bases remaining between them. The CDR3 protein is CASSLVGYQETQYF. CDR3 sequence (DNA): TGTGCCAGCAGCTTAGTCGGGTACCAAGAGACCCAGTACTTC.

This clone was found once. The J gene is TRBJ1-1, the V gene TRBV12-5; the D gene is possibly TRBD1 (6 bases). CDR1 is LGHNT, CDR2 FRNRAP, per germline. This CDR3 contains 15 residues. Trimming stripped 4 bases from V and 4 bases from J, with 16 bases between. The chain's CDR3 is CASGSGRGASTEAFF. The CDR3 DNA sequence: TGTGCTAGTGGTTCCGGGCGGGGGGCATCCACTGAAGCTTTCTTT.